Listed below are T cell receptor beta chains from one sample, sequenced in a study of vaccination and CD4 T cells after COVID-19. These receptors are not linked to any known antigen. Via MiXCR, TCRdb re-called the PCR reads, giving one row per CDR3 protein. The sample has about 15,000 distinct CDR3 sequences; around a third are singletons. The sample in question was CD4+ T cells from blood, cultured in vitro, obtained after SARS-CoV-2 vaccination. The receptor source for this set is a human donor who had recovered from COVID-19. Each CDR3 is given without its conserved first and last residue. A D gene is named only where the DNA matches it firmly. Some rows mark clone size as missing; the rest say once, few, many or name a class of expanded clone.

d_call v_call clone_size cdr3_aa
TRBD2 TRBV11-3 - ASSLAGSYEQY
- TRBV2 few ASKKGRQETQY
TRBD2 TRBV20-1 few SAERLAGNNEQF
- TRBV6-7 once ASSYSGARNTEAF
TRBD1 TRBV7-9 - ASSSDRGRLYEQY
- TRBV7-2 - VSSLVVREQY
- TRBV24-1 - ATSGPGYEQY
TRBD1 TRBV2 few ASRKDRSETQY
TRBD2 TRBV19 few ASSIPSGRASGANVLT
- TRBV4-1 - ASSQLGPKGEQF
- TRBV27 few ASSRTNSNQPQH
TRBD1 TRBV24-1 once ATSDSRTGWADTQY
- TRBV20-1 - SASSRGQNTEAF
- TRBV27 few ASSLRGVTDTQY
TRBD1 TRBV20-1 - SARDGRQGSNTGELF
- TRBV19 - ASSPREAMNTEAF
- TRBV7-7 - ASSFLPGPTGELF
- TRBV20-1 - SARGQAAGEKLF
- TRBV24-1 - ATSDRLGRQETQY
- TRBV7-2 - ASSFYRAGYT
- TRBV9 - ASSAGGYEQY
TRBD1 TRBV24-1 few ATSDPSWDRNQPQH
- TRBV20-1 few SARDVGGSGNTIY
- TRBV12-3/TRBV12-4 - ASSLALRGLGYT
- TRBV2 - ASNTPRDLNIQY
- TRBV6-2/TRBV6-3 - ASSYVSRQANQPQH
TRBD1 TRBV7-2 medium-sized ASRTGTGTGGYT
TRBD1 TRBV5-4 few ASSTTGGNQPQH
- TRBV2 - ASSRLRDTEAF
- TRBV28 - ASRLGTLNTEAF
- TRBV27 few ASSLSPGAGNTIY
- TRBV6-1 few ASSRSPGNTIY
- TRBV28 - ASMPQGFSNSPLH
- TRBV6-5 few ASSYTGENGNTIY
- TRBV7-9 few ASSLYGGSPLH
TRBD1 TRBV28 - ASSTNRGRNQPQH
TRBD1 TRBV6-1 few AQQWGQTTDTQY
- TRBV6-1 few ASSEGQGFNQPQH
- TRBV10-3 few AISESLIRTEGYT
TRBD2 TRBV27 - ASSRSGRRNTGELF
TRBD2 TRBV2 - ASRILAGGTDTQY
TRBD1 TRBV15 - ATSTGGDRDKQY
- TRBV28 - ASSLLAPSQETQY
- TRBV7-2 - ASSLGPLQPQH
- TRBV28 - ATKFSGAGVAF
TRBD1 TRBV19 few ASSGRTGGRGNQPQH
TRBD2 TRBV19 - ASSMRQTSGSSYEQY
- TRBV28 - ASSLLVGGYT
TRBD1 TRBV9 - ASSGDRDGYT
- TRBV5-4 - ASSLNQPPDGRS
- TRBV6-5 - ASSYRAENTEAF
TRBD2 TRBV7-2 - ASTSRRPSGPNTDTQY
TRBD1 TRBV11-3 - ASSLAIDRAGYT
TRBD2 TRBV7-3 - ASSLGLAGGPSSYNEQF
TRBD1 TRBV4-3 few ASSRGPGQGYEQY